Listed here are 26 T cell receptor beta chains from one sample, sequenced in a study of T cells after yellow fever vaccination. TCRdb ran MiXCR on the 5' RACE reads and lists one entry per CDR3 protein. The sample holds approximately 450,000 distinct CDR3 sequences, 18% seen once. Sequencing used PBMCs, obtained before the yellow fever booster vaccination. These receptors were obtained from a man aged 18 to 29 who received the YFV17D yellow fever vaccine.

This clonotype appeared a few times. The CDR3 loop reads CASSQESAGNYGYTF. CDR3 nucleotide sequence: TGCGCCAGCAGCCAAGAGTCGGCAGGGAACTATGGCTACACCTTC. The chain links TRBV4-1 to TRBJ1-2; perhaps TRBD1 as D (5 bases). Trimming took 0 bases from V and 2 from J, leaving 10 bases between them. Germline V gives CDR1 MGHRA, CDR2 YSYEKL. The CDR3 is 15 amino acids.

This clonotype was observed a handful of times. The J gene is TRBJ1-1, the V gene TRBV20-1, with 10 bases fitting TRBD1. CDR1 DFQATT and CDR2 SNEGSKA come from the germline V gene (reference sequence). The length of the CDR3 is 16 residues. V was clipped by 4 bases and J by 2 bases; unmatched bases: 10. The CDR3, as DNA: TGCAGTGCTAAGCCCCCGACAGGGGGCCGAAACACTGAAGCTTTCTTT. Translated: CSAKPPTGGRNTEAFF.

The chain links TRBV2 to TRBJ2-2; D possibly matches TRBD1 or TRBD2 (5 bases each). The germline gives CDR1 SNHLY, CDR2 FYNNEI. The CDR3 covers 17 residues. With 4 bases removed from V and 4 bases from J, the gap between germline ends came to 19 bases. CDR3 protein: CASSASLEAGSTGELFF. The CDR3 DNA is TGTGCCAGCAGTGCTAGTTTGGAGGCAGGGAGCACCGGGGAGCTGTTTTTT.

This chain uses TRBV29-1 with TRBJ2-3; TRBD1 aligns across 12 bases. After removal of 6 bases from V and 4 bases from J, the junction contained 2 bases not matched to a gene. The CDR3 totals 13 residues. Germline-derived CDR1 and CDR2 are SQVTM and ANQGSEA. Here the CDR3 reads CSVGTGGPDTQYF. The CDR3 bases are TGCAGCGTGGGGACAGGGGGCCCAGATACGCAGTATTTT.

The table lists this clonotype with a few counts. V and J are TRBV28 and TRBJ2-7; D is unclear. The germline V gene encodes CDR1 MDHEN and CDR2 SYDVKM. CDR3 length: 14 amino acids. Trimming removed 7 bases at V and 0 bases at J, with 13 bases between. CDR3 bases: TGTGCCAGCACCTCCCCGCGCAGCTCCTACGAGCAGTACGTC. Translating it yields CASTSPRSSYEQYV.

This clonotype appeared many times. The J gene is TRBJ2-3, the V gene TRBV10-3; no reliable D call. Trimming stripped 0 bases from V and 5 bases from J, with 3 bases between. The CDR3 runs 12 residues. CDR1 is ENHRY, CDR2 SYGVKD, per germline. The CDR3 sequence: CAISESEDTQYF. CDR3 DNA: TGTGCCATCAGTGAGTCGGAAGATACGCAGTATTTT.

This clonotype was seen at least ten times. The chain recombines TRBV6-2 or TRBV6-3 with TRBJ1-6; D possibly corresponds to TRBD1 (6 bases). CDR1 and CDR2 (germline): MNHEY, SVGEGT. With 6 bases removed from V and 7 bases from J, the gap between germline ends came to 16 bases. This CDR3 contains 15 residues. CDR3 region: CASSTTRTDNSPLHF. CDR3 bases: TGTGCCAGCAGCACGACCCGGACAGACAATTCACCCCTCCACTTT.

The CDR3 nucleotides are TGCGCCAGCAGCTTGGGATACAACAGGGTCGATGAGCAGTTCTTC. Translation: CASSLGYNRVDEQFF. The V gene is TRBV5-1, the J gene TRBJ2-1, with a weak D call TRBD1 (6 bases). The CDR3 totals 15 residues. With 0 bases removed from V and 8 bases from J, the gap between germline ends came to 15 bases. Germline V gene sequence: CDR1 SGHRS, CDR2 YFSETQ.

The rearrangement joins TRBV24-1 to TRBJ2-1; D tentatively reads TRBD1 or TRBD2 (5 bases each). Trimming removed 2 bases at V and 9 bases at J, with 16 bases between. Per the germline V gene, CDR1 is KGHDR and CDR2 is SFDVKD. The CDR3 is 15 residues long. The CDR3 region has the DNA TGTGCCACCAGTGATTCCGGGACGGAGAGGGTTGAGCAGTTCTTC. This sequence encodes CATSDSGTERVEQFF.

V usage is TRBV24-1 and J usage is TRBJ2-3; 8 bases agree with TRBD1. The CDR3 consists of 15 residues. Germline V gene sequence: CDR1 KGHDR, CDR2 SFDVKD. With V trimmed by 9 bases and J by 14 bases, 21 bases remained unmatched. CDR3 region: CATGTTLGTGDVRYF. CDR3 in DNA: TGTGCCACCGGGACAACCCTCGGGACAGGCGACGTTAGGTATTTT.

The chain combines TRBV29-1 with TRBJ2-5, with 9 bases lining up with TRBD1. CDR1 is SQVTM, CDR2 ANQGSEA, per germline. CDR3 length equals 15 residues. J gave up 4 bases and V 7 bases, and 13 bases lay outside the gene matches. The CDR3: CSAGTGTGIPETQYF. CDR3 in DNA: TGCAGCGCCGGAACAGGGACAGGGATCCCAGAGACCCAGTACTTC.

This clonotype was detected a few times. This chain connects TRBV7-2 to TRBJ2-1; perhaps TRBD1 as D (6 bases). V lost 5 bases, J lost 0 bases, and 20 bases lay in between. This CDR3 is built from 18 residues. CDR1 and CDR2 (germline): SGHTA, FQGNSA. For the CDR3, the DNA is TGTGCCAGCAGCCGCGCCCCGTCTAGAGGGGGCTCCTACAATGAGCAGTTCTTC. It translates to CASSRAPSRGGSYNEQFF.

There are a few counts of this clonotype. V usage is TRBV6-6 and J usage is TRBJ2-4; TRBD2 is a possible D gene (7 bases). The ends were cut back, 7 bases at V and 0 bases at J, with 13 bases in the middle. Germline values: CDR1 MNHNY, CDR2 SVGAGI (reference sequence). The CDR3 runs 15 residues. The CDR3 DNA reads as TGTGCCAGCAACCCCGGGGGGCTAGCCAAAAACATTCAGTACTTC. This sequence encodes CASNPGGLAKNIQYF.

The J gene is TRBJ2-2, the V gene TRBV4-2; 9 nucleotides align to TRBD2. The CDR3 covers 18 residues. Losses at the gene ends were 2 bases for V and 5 bases for J; bases not matched to a gene: 12. CDR1 is LGHNA and CDR2 is YNFKEQ in the germline V gene. CDR3: CASSQTGAGGAGTGELFF. In nucleotides, the CDR3 is TGTGCCAGCAGCCAAACGGGCGCGGGGGGGGCCGGGACCGGGGAGCTGTTTTTT.

This clonotype has only a few counts. The chain recombines TRBV7-2 with TRBJ2-1; 11 bases agree with TRBD2. Germline lookup yields CDR1 SGHTA and CDR2 FQGNSA. Unmatched junction bases numbered 7, after V lost 3 bases and J lost 3 bases. The CDR3 contains 17 residues. The CDR3, as DNA: TGTGCCAGCAGCTTCCCCTCTAGCGGGGGGCTCTACAATGAGCAGTTCTTC. This encodes CASSFPSSGGLYNEQFF.

CDR3 amino acids: CASRSTGSSYNSPLHF. The CDR3 bases are TGTGCCAGCAGGTCTACAGGGAGCTCCTATAATTCACCCCTCCACTTT. The V and J genes are TRBV28 and TRBJ1-6; TRBD1 might be the D (6 bases). The germline gives CDR1 MDHEN, CDR2 SYDVKM. Trimming shortened V by 6 bases and J by 0 bases, and 12 bases separated the two germline ends. The CDR3 runs to 16 residues. Supplemented by reference TRBV28 and TRBJ1-6, the full variable domain reads DVKVTQSSRYLVKRTGEKVFLECVQDMDHENMFWYRQDPGLGLRLIYFSYDVKMKEKGDIPEGYSVSREKKERFSLILESASTNQTSMYLCASRSTGSSYNSPLHFGNGTRLTVT.

This clonotype showed up just a few times. The chain carries TRBV6-5 and TRBJ2-1; possible D gene TRBD2, 5 bases. The V and J ends lost 0 bases and 5 bases respectively, with 11 bases between them. This CDR3 is built from 15 residues. The germline CDR1 and CDR2 sequences are MNHEY and SVGAGI. The CDR3 sequence: CASSYSWSGDNEQFF. CDR3 DNA sequence: TGTGCCAGCAGTTACTCGTGGTCCGGGGACAATGAGCAGTTCTTC.

This rearrangement joins TRBV6-5 to TRBJ1-1; D is unclear. Trimming cost V 2 bases and J 6 bases, with 10 bases left between them. Looked up from germline, CDR1 is MNHEY and CDR2 is SVGAGI. The length of the CDR3 is 13 residues. The CDR3 here is CASSYVREAEAFF. The CDR3 nucleotides read TGTGCCAGCAGTTACGTCCGGGAGGCTGAAGCTTTCTTT.

This clonotype has more than one count but fewer than ten. The chain uses TRBV6-2 or TRBV6-3 and TRBJ1-1; D perhaps matches TRBD1 (6 bases). CDR1 is MNHEY, CDR2 SVGEGT, per germline. V was shortened by 2 bases and J by 5 bases, with 6 bases between the two germline ends. CDR3 length: 12 residues. CDR3 in amino acids: CASSYGQTEAFF. DNA of the CDR3: TGTGCCAGCAGTTACGGACAGACTGAAGCTTTCTTT.

This clonotype was observed many times. The V call is TRBV4-2, the J call TRBJ2-7; possible D gene TRBD2, 5 bases. Trimming took off 1 base at V and 7 bases at J, with 11 bases between the two ends. The germline V gene has CDR1 LGHNA and CDR2 YNFKEQ. The CDR3 runs 13 residues. The CDR3, as DNA: TGTGCCAGCAGCCAAGCTCAAGGGAGTGAGCAGTACTTC. Translating it yields CASSQAQGSEQYF.

The chain links TRBV19 to TRBJ2-7; D ambiguous. The CDR3 runs 14 residues. Germline lookup yields CDR1 LNHDA and CDR2 SQIVND (reference sequence). The germline V and J ends were trimmed by 3 bases and 0 bases, with 9 bases remaining between them. Here the CDR3 reads CASSMSLSSYEQYF. The CDR3 DNA is TGTGCCAGTAGTATGAGTCTCTCCTCCTACGAGCAGTACTTC.

V and J are TRBV6-2 or TRBV6-3 and TRBJ1-2; 8 bases agree with TRBD1. The CDR3 sequence is 13 residues long. Germline CDR1 reads MNHEY; CDR2 reads SVGEGT. Germline trimming cut 7 bases from V and 8 bases from J; bases unmatched to any gene: 9. The CDR3 protein is CASIPGTGNGYTF. CDR3 in DNA: TGTGCCAGCATACCCGGGACAGGTAACGGCTACACCTTC.

This clonotype showed up many times. V is TRBV28 and J is TRBJ2-1, with TRBD1 matching over 9 bases. After removal of 4 bases from V and 8 bases from J, the junction contained 9 bases not matched to a gene. CDR1 MDHEN and CDR2 SYDVKM come from the germline V gene. CDR3 length: 15 residues. In DNA form, the CDR3 reads TGTGCCAGCAGTTCGACCGGGACAGGGTTTTATGAGCAGTTCTTC. Amino acids: CASSSTGTGFYEQFF.

This clonotype was counted between two and nine times. The rearrangement links TRBV29-1 to TRBJ2-5, with D perhaps matching TRBD1 (5 bases). This CDR3 spans 14 amino acids. V lost 3 bases and J 4 bases, leaving 15 bases between the germline ends. Germline CDR1 and CDR2: SQVTM and ANQGSEA. The CDR3 DNA sequence: TGCAGCGTTGAGGGGCTAGATTTCCCAGAGACCCAGTACTTC. This encodes CSVEGLDFPETQYF.

The CDR3 bases are TGTGCCAGCAGCTCTCGACAGGGGCAAGAGACCCAGTACTTC. Translating gives CASSSRQGQETQYF. This sequence joins TRBV11-3 and TRBJ2-5, with 8 bases aligning to TRBD1. Trimming at V came to 4 bases and at J to 2 bases, leaving 3 bases not matched to a gene. CDR3 length: 14 residues. Germline CDR1 and CDR2: SGHNT and YENEEA. The whole variable domain, remainder taken from reference TRBV11-3 and TRBJ2-5, is EAGVVQSPRYKIIEKKQPVAFWCNPISGHNTLYWYLQNLGQGPELLIRYENEEAVDDSQLPKDRFSAERLKGVDSTLKIQPAELGDSAVYLCASSSRQGQETQYFGPGTRLLVL.

V is TRBV7-9 and J is TRBJ2-7; D ambiguous. CDR1 is SEHNR, CDR2 FQNEAQ, per germline (reference sequence). Trimming removed 1 base at V and 3 bases at J, with 10 bases between. This CDR3 contains 14 residues. The CDR3 is CASSLGQIDYEQYV. CDR3 DNA sequence: TGTGCCAGCAGCTTAGGGCAGATAGACTACGAGCAGTACGTC.